This T cell receptor (beta chain) comes out of a study of shared clonotypes between healthy human individuals. Comments on this clone: Antigen unknown.

Notes on the study in general: The represented genetic and exposure-history diversity was limited by the small number of donors.

At a deep level, the assay was run. Produced via immunoSEQ multiplex PCR; TCRdb's table is partial and in-frame only. Of fewer than 400,000 clones in the sample, approximately 79% were seen once. The origin of this receptor is a man aged 30 to 39 in good health. The specimen sequenced was memory CD4+ T cells sorted from blood. Documented subset: CD45RA-negative fraction.

The CDR3 coding sequence is TGTGCCAGCAGCGGCTCCGGGACAGGGGACCCCCTCACAGATACGCAGTATTTT. This sequence encodes CASSGSGTGDPLTDTQYF. This chain links TRBV7-6 with TRBJ2-3; 10 bases agree with TRBD1. The germline gives CDR1 SGHVS, CDR2 FNYEAQ. The CDR3 extends over 18 amino acids. J gave up 2 bases and V 5 bases, and 13 bases lay outside the gene matches.